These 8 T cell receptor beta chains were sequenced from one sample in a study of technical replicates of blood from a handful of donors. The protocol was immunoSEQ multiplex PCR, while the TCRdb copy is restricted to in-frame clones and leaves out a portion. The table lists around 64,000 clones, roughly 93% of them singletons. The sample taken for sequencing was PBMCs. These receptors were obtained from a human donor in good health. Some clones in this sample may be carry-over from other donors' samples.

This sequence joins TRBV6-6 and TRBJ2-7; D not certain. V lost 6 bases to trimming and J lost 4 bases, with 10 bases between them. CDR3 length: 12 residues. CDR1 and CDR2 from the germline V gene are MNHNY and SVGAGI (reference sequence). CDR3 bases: TGTGCCAGCAGCGTCCCGGGTTACGAGCAGTACTTC. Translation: CASSVPGYEQYF.

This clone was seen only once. CDR3 loop: CASSEPQRVDTEAFF. The CDR3 DNA is TGCGCCAGCAGTGAGCCGCAACGGGTAGACACTGAAGCTTTCTTT. The chain carries TRBV10-2 and TRBJ1-1; no definite D call. The CDR3 extends over 15 amino acids. Trimming stripped 2 bases from V and 3 bases from J, with 13 bases between. The germline gives CDR1 WSHSY, CDR2 SAAADI.

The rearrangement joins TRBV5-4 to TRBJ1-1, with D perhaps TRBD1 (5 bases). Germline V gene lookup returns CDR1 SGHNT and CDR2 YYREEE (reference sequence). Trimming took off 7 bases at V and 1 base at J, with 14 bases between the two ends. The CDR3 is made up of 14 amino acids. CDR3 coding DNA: TGTGCCAGCTCTATGGGGGGAGCGAACACTGAAGCTTTCTTT. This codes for CASSMGGANTEAFF. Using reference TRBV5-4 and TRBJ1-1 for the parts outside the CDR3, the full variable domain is ETGVTQSPTHLIKTRGQQVTLRCSSQSGHNTVSWYQQALGQGPQFIFQYYREEENGRGNFPPRFSGLQFPNYSSELNVNALELDDSALYLCASSMGGANTEAFFGQGTRLTVV.

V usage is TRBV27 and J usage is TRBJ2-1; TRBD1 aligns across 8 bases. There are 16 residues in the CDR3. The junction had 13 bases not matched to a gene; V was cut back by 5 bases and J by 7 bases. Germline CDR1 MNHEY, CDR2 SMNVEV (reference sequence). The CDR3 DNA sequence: TGTGCCAGCAGTGCTAAACTGGACAGGGTAAAAAATGAGCAGTTCTTC. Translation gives CASSAKLDRVKNEQFF.

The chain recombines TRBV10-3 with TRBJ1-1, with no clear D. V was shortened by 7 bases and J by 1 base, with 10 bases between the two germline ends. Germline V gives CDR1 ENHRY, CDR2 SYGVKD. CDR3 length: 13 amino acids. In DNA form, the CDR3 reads TGTGCCATCAACGCACAGAGGAACACTGAAGCTTTCTTT. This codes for CAINAQRNTEAFF.

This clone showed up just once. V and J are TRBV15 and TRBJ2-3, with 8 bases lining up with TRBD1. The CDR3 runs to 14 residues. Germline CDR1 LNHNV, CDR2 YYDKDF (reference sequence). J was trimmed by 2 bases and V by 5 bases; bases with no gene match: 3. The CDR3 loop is CATSPGGFTDTQYF. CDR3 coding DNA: TGTGCCACCAGCCCAGGGGGCTTCACAGATACGCAGTATTTT.

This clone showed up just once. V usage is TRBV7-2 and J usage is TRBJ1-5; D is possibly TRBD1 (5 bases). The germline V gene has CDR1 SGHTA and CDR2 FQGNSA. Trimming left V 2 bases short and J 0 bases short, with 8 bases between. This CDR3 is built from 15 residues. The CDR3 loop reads CASSLTDTSNQPQHF. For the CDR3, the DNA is TGTGCCAGCAGCTTAACGGACACTAGCAATCAGCCCCAGCATTTT.

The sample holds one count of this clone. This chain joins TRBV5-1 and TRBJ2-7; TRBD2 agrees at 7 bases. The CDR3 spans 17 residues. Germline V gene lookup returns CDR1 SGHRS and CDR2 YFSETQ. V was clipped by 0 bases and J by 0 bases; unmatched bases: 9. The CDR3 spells CASSLGLAGVSSYEQYF. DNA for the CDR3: TGCGCCAGCAGCTTGGGGTTAGCGGGCGTTAGCTCCTACGAGCAGTACTTC. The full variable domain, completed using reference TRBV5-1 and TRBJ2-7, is KAGVTQTPRYLIKTRGQQVTLSCSPISGHRSVSWYQQTPGQGLQFLFEYFSETQRNKGNFPGRFSGRQFSNSRSEMNVSTLELGDSALYLCASSLGLAGVSSYEQYFGPGTRLTVT.